This T cell receptor beta chain was profiled in a study of blood T cell repertoires in COVID-19. The wider study: Samples of COVID-19 (acute and convalescent) were obtained from the United States, Italy and Spain. T cells, B-cell-depleted T cells, or PBMCs provided the cDNA or gDNA that served as material.

How the authors handled the data: From reference gene primer amplification, estimates of nucleated cell counts were derived. Clones were read by immunoSEQ multiplex PCR, and TCRdb kept only the in-frame ones, dropping some. V and J calls and clone size are copied from that table; D and trimming were computed from the DNA. This table has over 150,000 clones, 80% to 90% appearing once. The CDR3 has 14 amino acids. Germline CDR1 SGHNT, CDR2 YYREEE (reference sequence). V was trimmed by 2 bases and J by 9 bases, leaving 15 bases between them. This clonotype originated in a human donor in a cohort sampled during active COVID-19. This chain joins TRBV5-4 and TRBJ2-1; perhaps TRBD1 as D (5 bases). Sequencing was carried out using peripheral blood. The CDR3 spells CASSFDRGRIEQFF. Written as DNA, the CDR3 is TGTGCCAGCAGCTTCGATAGGGGCAGGATTGAGCAGTTCTTC.